This is a list of T cell receptor beta chains from one sample in a study of T-cell reconstitution after alpha-beta-depleted transplantation in children. TCRdb recomputed calls from the PCR reads with MiXCR, one row per CDR3 protein. This table holds 98,000 or so distinct CDR3 sequences, less than 25% found once. This specimen consisted of PBMCs, obtained before TCRalphabeta/CD19-depleted stem cell transplant. The receptors originated from a boy aged 2 to 9 with acute lymphoblastic leukemia, due to receive a stem cell transplant. Each CDR3 is given with its conserved first and last residue. Only part of the rows carry a size: once, few, many, or a class if the clone is expanded.

clone_size j_call v_call cdr3_aa
few TRBJ2-7 TRBV29-1 CSAGDQGYEQYF
NA TRBJ2-2 TRBV5-6 CASLRQGKAGELFF
NA TRBJ1-1 TRBV4-1 CASSQFPFFPGGNEAFF
NA TRBJ2-1 TRBV12-3/TRBV12-4 CSSSTRDRVQFF
NA TRBJ2-2 TRBV12-3/TRBV12-4 CASSLGTRLAGELFF
NA TRBJ2-7 TRBV7-2 CASSLDTSVHF
NA TRBJ2-5 TRBV14 CASSPMSGRLGETQYF
NA TRBJ1-4 TRBV7-2 CASSFVGGEKLFF
few TRBJ2-1 TRBV3-1 CASSLVSAYEQFF
NA TRBJ1-2 TRBV28 CASSLAPRLDRVHYTF
few TRBJ2-7 TRBV29-1 CSVTGIYEQYF
few TRBJ2-5 TRBV5-5 CASSFGRDRETQYF
NA TRBJ1-1 TRBV3-1 CASSQATATEAFF
NA TRBJ2-2 TRBV25-1 CASRWDSDTGELFF
NA TRBJ2-1 TRBV7-8 CASSLERNSYNEQFF
few TRBJ2-6 TRBV5-8 CASSAYYGGANVLTF
many TRBJ2-2 TRBV10-3 CAISTIGELFF
NA TRBJ2-2 TRBV5-1 CASSADGAAGELFF
NA TRBJ2-1 TRBV19 CASTPGASRLYNEQFF
few TRBJ2-1 TRBV29-1 CSAFRGDRNEQFF
NA TRBJ2-3 TRBV7-9 CASLRGAATDTQYF
many TRBJ2-1 TRBV9 CASSPRLAEGNYNEQFF
few TRBJ2-6 TRBV20-1 CSARDGGSSGANVLTF
NA TRBJ1-2 TRBV6-2/TRBV6-3 CASKKQGAYGYTF
NA TRBJ1-1 TRBV6-1 CASSESKGHPANTEAFF
NA TRBJ2-7 TRBV12-3/TRBV12-4 CASSLGWSSYEQYF
NA TRBJ2-2 TRBV27 CASMGLAEGQELFF
few TRBJ2-5 TRBV6-2/TRBV6-3 CASSLPPGTSVETQYF
NA TRBJ1-5 TRBV10-2 CASSVFGQPQHF
NA TRBJ2-6 TRBV11-2 CASSLLGRGLSGANVLTF
many TRBJ2-7 TRBV5-1 CASSLSRAYEQYF
few TRBJ2-5 TRBV20-1 CSALREQETQYF
NA TRBJ2-1 TRBV5-1 CASSLVLAGSNEQFF
NA TRBJ2-3 TRBV10-2 CASSGGPPTDTQYF
few TRBJ2-7 TRBV5-1 CASSSGQPYEQYF
once TRBJ2-5 TRBV5-1 CASSLGTSGEETQYF
NA TRBJ1-5 TRBV20-1 CSASMTGGMDQPQHF
many TRBJ2-7 TRBV7-8 CASSPRGGPYEQYF
NA TRBJ1-5 TRBV12-3/TRBV12-4 CASSSTGGGPQHF
few TRBJ2-1 TRBV10-3 CAIRALLNNEQFF
NA TRBJ2-3 TRBV7-2 CAKGFLTDTQYF
NA TRBJ2-3 TRBV6-1 CASRAGTSGTDTQYF
few TRBJ1-6 TRBV3-1 CASSQGPAPLHF
NA TRBJ2-2 TRBV2 CASSVRGELFF
few TRBJ2-7 TRBV7-9 CASSSRQLSVQYF
many TRBJ2-2 TRBV5-5 CASIQEAGDTGELFF
many TRBJ1-5 TRBV5-5 CASSPRGTEWISQPQHF
NA TRBJ2-3 TRBV12-5 CASGSGLAGRTDTQYF
many TRBJ2-1 TRBV27 CASRTSGRALNNEQFF
NA TRBJ1-2 TRBV28 CASSFLHDGYTF